This T cell receptor (beta chain) originates from a study of blood T cell repertoires in COVID-19. A Seattle source enrolled patients during active infection and followed them longitudinally. Germline CDR1 SGHTA, CDR2 FQGTGA. Trimming removed 7 bases at V and 3 bases at J, with 15 bases between. This CDR3 is built from 14 residues. The protocol was immunoSEQ multiplex PCR, while the TCRdb copy is restricted to in-frame clones and leaves out a portion. The sample lists approximately 110,000 clones; roughly 85% were seen once. This clonotype originated in a woman over 75 with COVID-19, enrolled during active disease. Sequenced sample: peripheral blood. The chain joins TRBV7-3 to TRBJ1-2; D call uncertain. The CDR3, as DNA: TGTGCCAGCACCCACCTGGGGAGGGACTATGGCTACACCTTC. Translation gives CASTHLGRDYGYTF.